This T cell receptor (beta chain) was sequenced for a study of blood T cell repertoires in COVID-19. On the study more broadly: Acute and convalescent COVID-19 samples came from the United States, Italy and Spain. Nucleic acid was either cDNA or gDNA, and it came from T cells, B-cell-depleted T cells, or PBMCs.

The CDR3 runs 14 residues. Trimming stripped 6 bases from V and 5 bases from J, with 14 bases between. Authors' data handling: Amplification of reference gene primers was used by the study to estimate nucleated cell counts. Sequencing was performed with immunoSEQ multiplex PCR; in TCRdb, only in-frame clones are kept and a portion is missing. Clonal size and the V and J genes are those of that table, whereas D and trimming came from the DNA. The sample records tens of thousands of clones, 70% to 90% being singletons. The sequence was obtained from an older woman with acute or convalescent COVID-19. The sequencing input was peripheral blood. The genes are TRBV23-1 and TRBJ1-5; D perhaps matches TRBD1 (5 bases). TRBV23-1 is noted as an ORF with a role that remains uncertain. The CDR3 coding sequence is TGCGCCAGCAGCTTGGGGAGGGGACATCAGCCCCAGCATTTT. Protein product: CASSLGRGHQPQHF.